One sample yielded the 23 T cell receptor beta chains listed below, sequenced in a study of T cell repertoires in cytomegalovirus infection. No antigen has been assigned to these receptors. TCRdb re-derived calls from the reads in MiXCR, one entry per CDR3 protein. Among about 570,000 distinct CDR3 sequences listed, roughly 42% were seen once. Sequencing was performed on cultured PBMCs, taken from culture after CMV antigen stimulation. The receptors derive from a human donor in good health (CMV status not recorded). Some clones in this sample may be carry-over from other donors' samples.

Only a few counts were recorded for this clonotype. The V gene is TRBV7-8, the J gene TRBJ2-5, with D tentatively TRBD1 (6 bases). CDR1 SGHVS and CDR2 FQNEAQ come from the germline V gene. The CDR3 has 15 amino acids. V lost 5 bases, J lost 1 base, and 14 bases lay in between. DNA of the CDR3: TGTGCCAGCAGCCCTGGTAGGGGGACCCAAGAGACCCAGTACTTC. Translated: CASSPGRGTQETQYF.

This clonotype was counted a single time. The chain uses TRBV6-8 and TRBJ2-1; possible D gene TRBD2, 6 bases. This CDR3 is 14 amino acids long. CDR1 is MNHGY and CDR2 is SAAAGT in the germline V gene. Between the trimmed V and J ends, which lost 5 bases and 9 bases, there was a span of 17 bases. CDR3 sequence: CASSTDPKRVEQFF. The CDR3 DNA follows: TGTGCCAGCAGTACGGACCCCAAGCGGGTTGAGCAGTTCTTC.

The sample holds a few counts of this clonotype. The V gene is TRBV7-2, the J gene TRBJ1-2; a weak D match, TRBD1 (5 bases). Germline-derived CDR1 and CDR2 are SGHTA and FQGNSA. The V end was cut by 3 bases, the J end by 10 bases, with 24 bases between. The length of the CDR3 is 16 residues. This CDR3 reads CASSFKGGGGESAYTF. The CDR3 DNA reads as TGTGCCAGCAGCTTCAAAGGCGGAGGAGGGGAAAGTGCCTACACCTTC.

This rearrangement joins TRBV7-2 to TRBJ1-4; D remains ambiguous. Trimming stripped 8 bases from V and 6 bases from J, with 19 bases between. The germline CDR1 and CDR2 sequences are SGHTA and FQGNSA. The CDR3 is 15 residues long. The CDR3 DNA reads as TGTGCCAGCCGCCGTCGGTTGAGGCGGGATGAAAAACTGTTTTTT. Residues: CASRRRLRRDEKLFF.

As regards this clonotype: At one boundary the junction diverges from the germline segment, which might be a read error. V gene TRBV6-1 combines with J gene TRBJ2-4, with a tentative D call TRBD2 (6 bases). The CDR3 covers 12 residues. The V gene's germline CDR1 is MNHNS and CDR2 SASEGT. This CDR3 is CASSELGLSLRF. In DNA form, the CDR3 reads TGTGCCAGCAGTGAGTTGGGACTTAGCCTTCGTTTC.

This clonotype was observed a few times. The rearrangement uses TRBV7-8 and TRBJ1-2; no clear D gene. The ends were cut back, 5 bases at V and 5 bases at J, with 18 bases in the middle. The CDR3 totals 15 residues. The germline V gene encodes CDR1 SGHVS and CDR2 FQNEAQ. The CDR3 coding sequence is TGTGCCAGCAGCCGTAACACGGACCTGGAGTATGGCTACACCTTC. As protein: CASSRNTDLEYGYTF. The whole variable domain, filled in from reference TRBV7-8 and TRBJ1-2, reads GAGVSQSPRYKVAKRGQDVALRCDPISGHVSLFWYQQALGQGPEFLTYFQNEAQLDKSGLPSDRFFAERPEGSVSTLKIQRTQQEDSAVYLCASSRNTDLEYGYTFGSGTRLTVV.

This clonotype has a handful of counts. The V and J genes are TRBV7-9 and TRBJ2-2; D may be TRBD1 or TRBD2 (6 bases each). CDR1 and CDR2 from the germline V gene are SEHNR and FQNEAQ (reference sequence). The V end lost 4 bases, the J end lost 0 bases, and 12 bases lay between the germline ends. The CDR3 is 16 residues long. The CDR3 loop reads CASSSRGAPNTGELFF. CDR3 coding DNA: TGTGCCAGCAGCTCTAGGGGGGCGCCGAACACCGGGGAGCTGTTTTTT.

The chain couples TRBV2 to TRBJ2-5; no clear D. This CDR3 has 14 residues. V was pared by 8 bases and J by 7 bases, with 20 bases between. The V gene's germline CDR1 is SNHLY and CDR2 FYNNEI. The CDR3 here is CASSKVGLGVTQYF. The CDR3 DNA follows: TGTGCCAGCTCCAAAGTGGGGTTGGGCGTGACCCAGTACTTC.

The chain is built from TRBV7-2 and TRBJ1-4; weak D call: TRBD1 (6 bases). This CDR3 has 15 amino acids. Trimming removed 5 bases at V and 6 bases at J, with 16 bases between. The germline V gene encodes CDR1 SGHTA and CDR2 FQGNSA. CDR3 residues: CASSGGGLADEKLFF. The CDR3 DNA follows: TGTGCCAGCAGCGGTGGGGGCCTGGCCGATGAAAAACTGTTTTTT.

This rearrangement joins TRBV19 to TRBJ2-1; TRBD2 aligns across 10 bases. V was pared by 5 bases and J by 8 bases, with 15 bases of the junction left unmatched. CDR1 is LNHDA, CDR2 SQIVND, per germline (reference sequence). CDR3 size: 17 residues. The CDR3 nucleotides read TGTGCCAGTAGTCCCCGACTAGCGGGTTCCTTCTTGGATGAGCAGTTCTTC. It specifies CASSPRLAGSFLDEQFF.

The V call is TRBV4-1, the J call TRBJ2-1, with TRBD2 matching 9 bases. The CDR3 is 17 amino acids. Germline V gene sequence: CDR1 MGHRA, CDR2 YSYEKL. The V and J ends lost 0 bases and 5 bases, in that order; junction bases with no gene match: 8. The chain's CDR3 is CASSQDEWRGGHNEQFF. In nucleotides, the CDR3 is TGCGCCAGCAGCCAAGATGAGTGGCGGGGGGGACACAATGAGCAGTTCTTC.

This clonotype was detected only a few times. The V gene is TRBV5-6, the J gene TRBJ1-3; TRBD1 might be the D (5 bases). The V gene's germline CDR1 is SGHDT and CDR2 YYEEEE. Trimming removed 3 bases at V and 4 bases at J, with 14 bases between. The CDR3 is made up of 15 amino acids. Here the CDR3 reads CASSWRTGSGNTIYF. The CDR3 nucleotides read TGTGCCAGCAGCTGGAGAACAGGATCAGGAAACACCATATATTTT.

This chain links TRBV25-1 with TRBJ1-1; the match to TRBD1 covers 7 bases. The CDR3 length is 13 residues. The V segment lost 6 bases and the J segment 0 bases; nucleotides outside the gene matches: 1. The germline V gene has CDR1 MGHDK and CDR2 SYGVNS. The CDR3 DNA follows: TGTGCCAGCAGACAGGGGATGAACACTGAAGCTTTCTTT. Its protein product is CASRQGMNTEAFF.

This clonotype showed up many times. V is TRBV7-2 and J is TRBJ1-6; D unresolved. Between the trimmed V and J ends, which lost 1 base and 7 bases, there was a span of 8 bases. The V gene's germline CDR1 is SGHTA and CDR2 FQGNSA. There are 14 residues in the CDR3. CDR3 sequence reads: CASSLEGLNSPLHF. Written as DNA, the CDR3 is TGTGCCAGCAGCTTAGAGGGTCTCAATTCACCCCTCCACTTT.

The chain uses TRBV5-1 and TRBJ2-5; D gene ambiguous. Germline lookup yields CDR1 SGHRS and CDR2 YFSETQ. The CDR3 length is 13 residues. V lost 7 bases and J 5 bases, leaving 15 bases between the germline ends. As DNA, the CDR3 is TGCGCCAGCTCCCCCAAGGGCCGTGAGACCCAGTACTTC. Its protein is CASSPKGRETQYF.

This clonotype was detected ten times or more. The chain links TRBV7-8 to TRBJ2-3; D is tentatively TRBD1 or TRBD2 (5 bases each). Germline values: CDR1 SGHVS, CDR2 FQNEAQ. This CDR3 is built from 15 residues. Trimming shortened V by 4 bases and J by 6 bases, and 17 bases separated the two germline ends. For the CDR3, the DNA is TGTGCCAGCAGCTCAGGGATTGGGGGACCGGATACGCAGTATTTT. This translates into CASSSGIGGPDTQYF.

This chain connects TRBV5-5 to TRBJ1-1; D remains ambiguous. This CDR3 is 16 amino acids long. Trimming shortened V by 1 base and J by 5 bases, and 18 bases separated the two germline ends. Germline V CDR1 and CDR2: SGHKS, YYEKEE (reference sequence). CDR3 bases: TGTGCCAGCAGCTTGTCACCCCTGAGGGTAGGGACTGAAGCTTTCTTT. Its translation is CASSLSPLRVGTEAFF. Complete variable domain (other parts from reference TRBV5-5 and TRBJ1-1): DAGVTQSPTHLIKTRGQQVTLRCSPISGHKSVSWYQQVLGQGPQFIFQYYEKEERGRGNFPDRFSARQFPNYSSELNVNALLLGDSALYLCASSLSPLRVGTEAFFGQGTRLTVV.

This clonotype was recorded many times. This chain connects TRBV7-6 to TRBJ1-1, with unresolved D. The germline V gene encodes CDR1 SGHVS and CDR2 FNYEAQ. The V and J ends lost 0 bases and 5 bases respectively, with 13 bases between them. CDR3 length equals 15 residues. The CDR3 DNA follows: TGTGCCAGCAGCTTAGCAGCGTTTAGGGTTACTGAAGCTTTCTTT. Translating it yields CASSLAAFRVTEAFF.

This clonotype was observed a few times. V is TRBV7-6 and J is TRBJ1-5, with D hard to call. There are 13 residues in the CDR3. In germline, CDR1 is SGHVS, CDR2 FNYEAQ. Trimming removed 3 bases at V and 6 bases at J, with 9 bases between. The CDR3 spells CASSFRYGQPQHF. The DNA of the CDR3 is TGTGCCAGCAGCTTTCGGTATGGTCAGCCCCAGCATTTT.

V and J are TRBV12-3 or TRBV12-4 and TRBJ2-3, with D unresolved. The CDR3 extends over 14 amino acids. V lost 2 bases and J 2 bases, leaving 8 bases between the germline ends. The CDR3 region is CASSLKQSTDTQYF. In nucleotides, the CDR3 is TGTGCCAGCAGTTTAAAACAGTCCACAGATACGCAGTATTTT.

The rearrangement joins TRBV12-3 or TRBV12-4 to TRBJ1-1; D is unclear. The CDR3 contains 13 residues. Trimming cost V 10 bases and J 0 bases, with 12 bases left between them. CDR3 DNA: TGTGCCACGTCATTTCCAGTGAACACTGAAGCTTTCTTT. It yields the protein CATSFPVNTEAFF.

Ten or more counts support this clonotype. The rearrangement joins TRBV7-8 to TRBJ1-6; 8 bases agree with TRBD1. The CDR3 runs 18 residues. Germline-derived CDR1 and CDR2 are SGHVS and FQNEAQ. After removal of 4 bases from V and 5 bases from J, the junction contained 13 bases not matched to a gene. The CDR3, as DNA: TGTGCCAGCAGCTCGGGGCAGGGGGCTAGGATGGATAATTCACCCCTCCACTTT. As protein: CASSSGQGARMDNSPLHF.

The J gene is TRBJ1-5, the V gene TRBV4-1; a weak D match, TRBD1 (5 bases). CDR3 length: 16 amino acids. Germline V gene lookup returns CDR1 MGHRA and CDR2 YSYEKL. Trimming left V 1 base short and J 4 bases short, with 14 bases between. The DNA of the CDR3 is TGCGCCAGCAGCCAAGGATATGGGGGGTGGAATCAGCCCCAGCATTTT. Translation gives CASSQGYGGWNQPQHF.